This T cell receptor beta chain was sequenced for a study of cytomegalovirus exposure and HLA in healthy donors. PCR primers comprised 60 Vbeta and 13 Jbeta primers. The repertoire was sequenced with immunoSEQ multiplex PCR; TCRdb's copy has only in-frame clones and lacks some. Of approximately 81,000 clones in the sample, approximately 74% were seen once. The germline CDR1 and CDR2 sequences are KGHSH and LQKENI. The CDR3 is 14 residues long. General study results and limits: Later analysis associated a missense DCLRE1C variant with TCR beta V- and J-gene trimming.

Those who donated were healthy bone marrow donors. In regard to this clone: What it binds is unknown.

The V call is TRBV18, the J call TRBJ2-5; D possibly corresponds to TRBD1 (5 bases). The assigned J gene may be wrong: the sequence end matches TRBJ2-7 better. This TCR was sampled from a woman aged 45-65 years in good health and CMV-seropositive. Sequencing used PBMCs. CDR3 sequence reads: CASSPIGRVNEQYF. The CDR3 DNA reads as TGTGCCAGCTCACCAATCGGCAGGGTCAACGAGCAGTACTTC.